This T cell receptor (beta chain) came from a study of T cell responses to AZD1222 COVID-19 vaccine. The overall study: Second-dose intervals near 4 or 12 weeks were combined. Points from the study as a whole: Two doses of AZD1222 preceded a rise in Spike-specific TCR breadth and depth. In a largely white British group with more females than males, clonal diversity was possibly underestimated.

Regarding this clone: Its antigen is not known.

TCRdb's table, derived via immunoSEQ multiplex PCR, lists solely in-frame clones and lacks some. This table holds roughly 100,000 clones, about 88% found once. This sequence was found in an adult in good health. Sample: peripheral blood, taken on day 0 of AZD1222 vaccination.

CDR3 sequence: CASSGNRRNTGELFF. The CDR3 nucleotides read TGTGCCAGCAGCGGAAATCGGAGGAACACCGGGGAGCTGTTTTTT. The chain is built from TRBV9 and TRBJ2-2; D unclear. Trimming shortened V by 3 bases and J by 1 base, and 10 bases separated the two germline ends. Germline CDR1 SGDLS, CDR2 YYNGEE. This CDR3 has 15 amino acids.